A single sample gave rise to the 14 T cell receptor beta chains below, sequenced in a study of blood T cell repertoires in COVID-19. TCRdb's copy holds only in-frame clones and misses some; the assay was immunoSEQ multiplex PCR. The table lists about 190,000 clones, around four fifths of them singletons. Sequenced sample: peripheral blood. These receptors were taken from a woman aged 70-85 years with active or convalescent COVID-19.

The chain joins TRBV6-4 to TRBJ1-5, with unresolved D. Germline V gives CDR1 MRHNA, CDR2 SNTAGT. Trimming took 6 bases from V and 1 from J, leaving 16 bases between them. The CDR3 is made up of 16 amino acids. The CDR3 DNA is TGTGCCAGCAGGACCGGACTGCCCGGGAGCAATCAGCCCCAGCATTTT. Translated: CASRTGLPGSNQPQHF.

This clone was seen once. The rearrangement uses TRBV27 and TRBJ2-7; 9 bases agree with TRBD1. V lost 4 bases, J lost 3 bases, and 7 bases stayed unmatched. CDR1 is MNHEY and CDR2 is SMNVEV in the germline V gene (reference sequence). The CDR3 has 15 amino acids. The CDR3 here is CASSSRRTGVYEQYF. In DNA, the CDR3 is TGTGCCAGCAGTTCCCGACGGACAGGGGTCTACGAGCAGTACTTC.

The V gene is TRBV28, the J gene TRBJ1-1; TRBD1 matches 7 bases. The CDR3 extends over 12 amino acids. Germline V CDR1 and CDR2: MDHEN, SYDVKM. V lost 2 bases and J lost 11; bases outside the gene matches: 5. CDR3 sequence reads: CASSLRQGGAFF. The CDR3 DNA reads TGTGCCAGCAGTTTACGGCAGGGGGGTGCTTTCTTT.

The chain is built from TRBV6-1 and TRBJ1-5; no firm D call. V was pared by 3 bases and J by 4 bases, with 16 bases between. From germline, CDR1 is MNHNS and CDR2 SASEGT. This CDR3 is built from 16 residues. CDR3 amino acids: CASSDSTYSENQPQHF. In DNA form, the CDR3 reads TGTGCCAGCAGTGATTCGACATACAGTGAGAATCAGCCCCAGCATTTT.

The CDR3: CASSTGNVWDRGNTIYF. CDR3 bases: TGTGCCAGTAGTACCGGTAATGTCTGGGACAGAGGAAACACCATATATTTT. The chain uses TRBV19 and TRBJ1-3; 7 bases agree with TRBD1. CDR3 length equals 17 residues. Germline CDR1 LNHDA, CDR2 SQIVND (reference sequence). J gave up 4 bases and V 4 bases, and 13 bases lay outside the gene matches. The full variable domain, in which reference TRBV19 and TRBJ1-3 provide the parts outside the CDR3, is DGGITQSPKYLFRKEGQNVTLSCEQNLNHDAMYWYRQDPGQGLRLIYYSQIVNDFQKGDIAEGYSVSREKKESFPLTVTSAQKNPTAFYLCASSTGNVWDRGNTIYFGEGSWLTVV.

This clone was counted once. The J gene is TRBJ2-1, the V gene TRBV27; the D gene is possibly TRBD2 (5 bases). The CDR3 is made up of 15 amino acids. V was pared by 6 bases and J by 9 bases, with 21 bases between. Per germline, CDR1 MNHEY and CDR2 SMNVEV (reference sequence). The chain's CDR3 is CASRRVPGLSGEQFF. CDR3 sequence (DNA): TGTGCCAGCAGGAGAGTCCCCGGACTTTCTGGTGAGCAGTTCTTC.

The chain recombines TRBV28 with TRBJ1-3, with 7 bases identical to TRBD1. The germline V gene has CDR1 MDHEN and CDR2 SYDVKM. The V and J ends lost 4 bases and 4 bases, in that order; junction bases with no gene match: 4. CDR3 length: 14 amino acids. CDR3 DNA: TGTGCCAGCAGTTCACAGGGGTGGGGAAACACCATATATTTT. Residues: CASSSQGWGNTIYF.

The chain carries TRBV5-4 and TRBJ2-3, with 7 bases aligning to TRBD2. With V trimmed by 2 bases and J by 5 bases, 8 bases remained unmatched. The CDR3 length is 15 residues. Germline CDR1 reads SGHNT; CDR2 reads YYREEE (reference sequence). The CDR3 spells CASSLSGTLEDTQYF. As DNA, the CDR3 is TGTGCCAGCAGCTTAAGCGGGACCCTCGAAGATACGCAGTATTTT.

The chain recombines TRBV6-5 with TRBJ1-4, with TRBD1 matching 11 bases. Germline trimming cut 2 bases from V and 7 bases from J; bases unmatched to any gene: 3. Germline values: CDR1 MNHEY, CDR2 SVGAGI. The CDR3 covers 15 residues. CDR3 sequence: CASSYDGTGGEKLFF. The DNA of the CDR3 is TGTGCCAGCAGTTACGATGGGACAGGGGGTGAAAAACTGTTTTTT.

The table lists this clone with a count of one. The V and J genes are TRBV7-6 and TRBJ2-3; TRBD2 matches 7 bases. After removal of 2 bases from V and 6 bases from J, the junction contained 8 bases not matched to a gene. The CDR3 is made up of 15 amino acids. Germline lookup yields CDR1 SGHVS and CDR2 FNYEAQ. The CDR3 DNA is TGTGCCAGCAGCTTACCCCGGACCGGGGGGGATACGCAGTATTTT. This codes for CASSLPRTGGDTQYF.

V gene TRBV6-5 combines with J gene TRBJ2-3, with 8 positions matching TRBD2. Trimming cost V 4 bases and J 4 bases; bases outside gene matches: 7. Germline-derived CDR1 and CDR2 are MNHEY and SVGAGI. This CDR3 is built from 15 residues. The CDR3 spells CASSLDGREADTQYF. For the CDR3, the DNA is TGTGCCAGCAGTTTAGACGGGAGGGAGGCAGATACGCAGTATTTT.

This clone was found a few times. The chain is built from TRBV7-3 and TRBJ2-6; D unclear. The V gene lost 5 bases and the J gene lost 0 bases, with 8 bases spanning the gap. Germline CDR1 is SGHTA and CDR2 is FQGTGA. This CDR3 comprises 15 residues. The CDR3 DNA follows: TGTGCCAGCAGCGATCCTAACTCTGGGGCCAACGTCCTGACTTTC. It yields the protein CASSDPNSGANVLTF. Variable domain in full (rest from reference TRBV7-3 and TRBJ2-6): GAGVSQTPSNKVTEKGKYVELRCDPISGHTALYWYRQSLGQGPEFLIYFQGTGAADDSGLPNDRFFAVRPEGSVSTLKIQRTERGDSAVYLCASSDPNSGANVLTFGAGSRLTVL.

The rearrangement links TRBV6-1 to TRBJ2-1, with unresolved D. CDR3 size: 15 residues. V was pared by 2 bases and J by 4 bases, with 12 bases between. Per germline, CDR1 MNHNS and CDR2 SASEGT. In DNA, the CDR3 is TGTGCCAGCAGTGAAATTGGCGGTTTTTACAATGAGCAGTTCTTC. This sequence encodes CASSEIGGFYNEQFF.

Here the CDR3 DNA reads TGTGCCAGCAGCCTGACAGGGCCACCCTACGAGCAGTACTTC. Translated, it gives CASSLTGPPYEQYF. The V gene is TRBV5-4, the J gene TRBJ2-7; 7 bases fit TRBD1. CDR1 and CDR2 (germline): SGHNT, YYREEE (reference sequence). The J segment lost 2 bases and the V segment lost 4 bases, leaving 6 bases of the junction unmatched. This CDR3 region has 14 residues. The whole variable domain, remainder taken from reference TRBV5-4 and TRBJ2-7, is ETGVTQSPTHLIKTRGQQVTLRCSSQSGHNTVSWYQQALGQGPQFIFQYYREEENGRGNFPPRFSGLQFPNYSSELNVNALELDDSALYLCASSLTGPPYEQYFGPGTRLTVT.